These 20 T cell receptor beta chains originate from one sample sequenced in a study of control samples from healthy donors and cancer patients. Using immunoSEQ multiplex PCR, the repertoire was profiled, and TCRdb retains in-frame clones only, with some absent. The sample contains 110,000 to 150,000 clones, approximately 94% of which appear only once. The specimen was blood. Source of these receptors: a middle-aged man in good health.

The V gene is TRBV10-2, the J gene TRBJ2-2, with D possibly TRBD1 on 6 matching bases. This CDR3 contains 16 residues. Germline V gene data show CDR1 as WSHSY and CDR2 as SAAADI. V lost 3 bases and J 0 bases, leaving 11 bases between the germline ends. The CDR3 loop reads CASSDGQLANTGELFF. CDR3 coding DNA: TGCGCCAGCAGTGATGGACAGCTCGCGAACACCGGGGAGCTGTTTTTT.

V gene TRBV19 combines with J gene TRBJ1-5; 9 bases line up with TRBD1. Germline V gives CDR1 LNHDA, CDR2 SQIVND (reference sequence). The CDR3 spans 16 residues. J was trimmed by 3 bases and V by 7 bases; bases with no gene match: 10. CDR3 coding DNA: TGTGCCAGTATACCTCCGGGACAGGGCTTCAATCAGCCCCAGCATTTT. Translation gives CASIPPGQGFNQPQHF.

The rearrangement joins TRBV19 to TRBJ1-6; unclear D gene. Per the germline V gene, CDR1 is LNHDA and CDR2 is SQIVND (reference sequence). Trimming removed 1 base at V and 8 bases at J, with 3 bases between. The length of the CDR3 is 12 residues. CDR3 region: CASSIVDSPLHF. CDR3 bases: TGTGCCAGTAGTATAGTGGATTCACCCCTCCACTTT. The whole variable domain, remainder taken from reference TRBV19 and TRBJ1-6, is DGGITQSPKYLFRKEGQNVTLSCEQNLNHDAMYWYRQDPGQGLRLIYYSQIVNDFQKGDIAEGYSVSREKKESFPLTVTSAQKNPTAFYLCASSIVDSPLHFGNGTRLTVT.

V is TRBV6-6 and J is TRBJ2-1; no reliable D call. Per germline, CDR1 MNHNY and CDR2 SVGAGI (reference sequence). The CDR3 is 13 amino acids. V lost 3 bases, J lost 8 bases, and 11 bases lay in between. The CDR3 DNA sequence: TGTGCCAGCAGTTATGGGGTCTCAGATGAGCAGTTCTTC. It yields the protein CASSYGVSDEQFF.

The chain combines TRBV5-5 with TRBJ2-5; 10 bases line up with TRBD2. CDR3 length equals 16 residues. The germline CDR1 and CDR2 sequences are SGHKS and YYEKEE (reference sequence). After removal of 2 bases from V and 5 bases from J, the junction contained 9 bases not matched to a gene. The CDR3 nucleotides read TGTGCCAGCAGCTTTTCGGGTAGCGGGGGGTCGGAGACCCAGTACTTC. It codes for CASSFSGSGGSETQYF. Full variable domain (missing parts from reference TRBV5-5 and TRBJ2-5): DAGVTQSPTHLIKTRGQQVTLRCSPISGHKSVSWYQQVLGQGPQFIFQYYEKEERGRGNFPDRFSARQFPNYSSELNVNALLLGDSALYLCASSFSGSGGSETQYFGPGTRLLVL.

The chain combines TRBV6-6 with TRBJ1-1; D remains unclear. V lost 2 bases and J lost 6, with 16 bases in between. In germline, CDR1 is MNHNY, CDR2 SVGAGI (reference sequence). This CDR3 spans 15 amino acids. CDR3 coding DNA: TGTGCCAGCAGTTACCTCCTTTCGGGCTCCGCTGAAGCTTTCTTT. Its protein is CASSYLLSGSAEAFF.

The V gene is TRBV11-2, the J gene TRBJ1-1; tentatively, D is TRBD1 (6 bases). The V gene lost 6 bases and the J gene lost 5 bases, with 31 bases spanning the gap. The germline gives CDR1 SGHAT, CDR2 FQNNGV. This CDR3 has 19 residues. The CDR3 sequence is CASRAIQRGGASRRTEAFF. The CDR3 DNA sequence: TGTGCCAGCAGAGCAATCCAAAGGGGGGGCGCATCAAGGCGGACTGAAGCTTTCTTT.

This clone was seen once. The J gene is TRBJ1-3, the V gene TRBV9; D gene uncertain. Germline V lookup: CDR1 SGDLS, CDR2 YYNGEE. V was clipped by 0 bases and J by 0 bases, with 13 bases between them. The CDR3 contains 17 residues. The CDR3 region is CASSVAGRVSSGNTIYF. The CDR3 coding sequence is TGTGCCAGCAGCGTAGCGGGCAGAGTTAGCTCTGGAAACACCATATATTTT.

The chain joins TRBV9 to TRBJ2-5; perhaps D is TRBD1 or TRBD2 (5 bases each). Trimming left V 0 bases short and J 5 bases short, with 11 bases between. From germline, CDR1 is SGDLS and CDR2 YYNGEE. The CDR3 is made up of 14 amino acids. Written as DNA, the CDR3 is TGTGCCAGCAGCGTAGATGGGGACGGGGAGACCCAGTACTTC. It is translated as CASSVDGDGETQYF.

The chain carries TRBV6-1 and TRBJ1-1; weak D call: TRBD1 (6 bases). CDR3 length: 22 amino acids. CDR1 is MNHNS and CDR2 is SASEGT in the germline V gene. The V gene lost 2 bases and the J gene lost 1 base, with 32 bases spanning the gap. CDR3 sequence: CASSERDLFWGQRRIRNTEAFF. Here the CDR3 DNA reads TGTGCCAGCAGTGAAAGGGATTTGTTTTGGGGACAAAGGAGGATTAGGAACACTGAAGCTTTCTTT.

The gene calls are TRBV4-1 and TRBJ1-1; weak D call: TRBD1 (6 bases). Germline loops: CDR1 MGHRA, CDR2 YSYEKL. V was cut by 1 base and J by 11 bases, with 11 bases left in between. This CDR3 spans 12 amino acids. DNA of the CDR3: TGCGCCAGCAGCCAAGGGGTAGGGGGGGCTTTCTTT. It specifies CASSQGVGGAFF.

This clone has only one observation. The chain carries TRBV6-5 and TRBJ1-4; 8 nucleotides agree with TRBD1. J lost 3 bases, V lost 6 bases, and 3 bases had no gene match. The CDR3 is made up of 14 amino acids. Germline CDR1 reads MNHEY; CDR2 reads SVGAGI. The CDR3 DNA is TGTGCCAGCAGCAGGGGGCGGGCTAATGAAAAACTGTTTTTT. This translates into CASSRGRANEKLFF.

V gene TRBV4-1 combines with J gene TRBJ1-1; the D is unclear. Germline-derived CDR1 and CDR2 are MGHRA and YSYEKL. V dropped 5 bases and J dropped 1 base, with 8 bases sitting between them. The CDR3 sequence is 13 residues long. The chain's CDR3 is CASSSAPNTEAFF. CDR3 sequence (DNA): TGCGCCAGCAGCTCAGCCCCGAACACTGAAGCTTTCTTT.

The CDR3 sequence is CASSLSWPRWTGAEVTGELFF. The CDR3, as DNA: TGCGCCAGCAGCTTAAGTTGGCCCCGTTGGACAGGGGCTGAAGTCACCGGGGAGCTGTTTTTT. V is TRBV5-1 and J is TRBJ2-2, with TRBD1 matching over 9 bases. The CDR3 contains 21 residues. Germline CDR1 is SGHRS and CDR2 is YFSETQ. J was trimmed by 4 bases and V by 2 bases; bases with no gene match: 21.

The CDR3 region is CASSLALGRGGNTIYF. In DNA form, the CDR3 reads TGTGCCAGCAGCTTGGCCCTGGGAAGAGGTGGAAACACCATATATTTT. The chain is built from TRBV5-4 and TRBJ1-3; D not certain. CDR1 is SGHNT and CDR2 is YYREEE in the germline V gene (reference sequence). Trimming removed 0 bases from V and 3 bases from J, with 13 bases in between. This CDR3 is built from 16 residues.

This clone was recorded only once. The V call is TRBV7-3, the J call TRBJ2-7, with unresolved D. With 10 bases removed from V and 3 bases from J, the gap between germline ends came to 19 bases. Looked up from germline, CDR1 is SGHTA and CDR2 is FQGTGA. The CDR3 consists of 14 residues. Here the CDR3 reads CATFRRERSYEQYF. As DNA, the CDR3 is TGTGCCACCTTCCGGCGAGAGAGGAGCTACGAGCAGTACTTC.

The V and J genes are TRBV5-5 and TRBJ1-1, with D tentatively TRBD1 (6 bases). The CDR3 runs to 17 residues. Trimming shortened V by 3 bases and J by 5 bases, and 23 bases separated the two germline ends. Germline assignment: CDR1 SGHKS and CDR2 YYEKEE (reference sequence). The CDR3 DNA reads TGTGCCAGCAGCTCTGACGAAACAGGGCGGGGTTGGACTGAAGCTTTCTTT. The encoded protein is CASSSDETGRGWTEAFF.

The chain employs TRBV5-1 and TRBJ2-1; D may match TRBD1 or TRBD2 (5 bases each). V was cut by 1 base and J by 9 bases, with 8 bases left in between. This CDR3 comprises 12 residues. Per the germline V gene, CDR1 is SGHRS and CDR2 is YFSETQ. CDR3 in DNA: TGCGCCAGCAGCTTGTCTGGGACTGAGCAGTTCTTC. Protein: CASSLSGTEQFF.

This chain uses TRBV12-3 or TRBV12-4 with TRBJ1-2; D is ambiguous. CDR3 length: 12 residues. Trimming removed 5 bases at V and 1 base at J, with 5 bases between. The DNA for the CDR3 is TGTGCCAGCAGTCCCAATAACTATGGCTACACCTTC. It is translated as CASSPNNYGYTF.

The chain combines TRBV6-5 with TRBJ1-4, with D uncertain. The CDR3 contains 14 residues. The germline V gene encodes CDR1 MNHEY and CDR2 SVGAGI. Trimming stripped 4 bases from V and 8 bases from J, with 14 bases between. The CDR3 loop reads CASSSTLLGEKLFF. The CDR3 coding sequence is TGTGCCAGCAGTTCTACGCTATTAGGGGAAAAACTGTTTTTT.